This T cell receptor (beta chain) was retrieved from a study of shared clonotypes between healthy human individuals. Only one count was recorded for this clone. Antigen specificity is unknown. The same CDR3 arises from other DNA sequences in this sample as well. Produced via immunoSEQ multiplex PCR; TCRdb's table is partial and in-frame only. The profile shows 600,000 or so clones, roughly 95% of them singletons. Naive CD8 populations comprised CD45RO-negative cells positively selected for CCR7, excluding terminally differentiated effector memory CD45RA+ cells. Whole-study findings and limits: What naive subsets generally showed was a larger estimated richness than memory subsets showed. When compared with the clonotypes that were shared by all four sorted-subset donors, the non-shared clonotypes turned out to have lower generation probabilities.

V lost 3 bases and J 3 bases, leaving 6 bases between the germline ends. The germline CDR1 and CDR2 sequences are MNHEY and SMNVEV (reference sequence). This CDR3 is 13 amino acids long. The material sequenced was naive CD8+ T cells sorted from blood. The receptor was isolated from a woman aged 30 to 39 in good health. This chain uses TRBV27 with TRBJ1-5, with no clear D. The CDR3 sequence is CASSFGPNQPQHF. The CDR3 DNA reads TGTGCCAGCAGTTTTGGCCCCAATCAGCCCCAGCATTTT.